What follows is one T cell receptor beta chain and its context. What it binds is not known. The sample belongs to a study of blood T cells in healthy people across ages. Study observations and caveats: Measured against age, TCR beta diversity per million T cells decreased in a roughly linear manner.

Primed by a sample-barcoded 5' primer and a J-beta primer mix, a second PCR proceeded for 7 to 11 cycles. One entry per CDR3 protein, called by TCRdb with MiXCR from the 5' RACE reads. The sample consists of more than 500,000 distinct CDR3 sequences, about 27% of them appearing once. The people who gave samples were healthy Caucasians from Russia, aged roughly 6 to 90. Isolating PBMCs gave at least 7 million of these cells per sample. CDR1 and CDR2 from the germline V gene are GTSNPN and SVGIG (reference sequence). After removal of 0 bases from V and 6 bases from J, the junction contained 4 bases not matched to a gene. CDR3 length: 14 residues. These data also featured in a second study, about T cells of mothers and their children.

The V gene is TRBV30, the J gene TRBJ2-2, with 7 bases lining up with TRBD2. The clonotype was recovered from a boy between 2 and 15 years old in good health. The sequencing input was blood. The CDR3 DNA reads as TGTGCCTGGAGTGTACCGGGGGGAGCCGGGGAGCTGTTTTTT. Its protein is CAWSVPGGAGELFF.